This T cell receptor beta chain was sequenced in a study of shared clonotypes between healthy human individuals. Turning to the study itself: Donors were a couple of women and a few men aged 18 to 49. Each donor had three CD4 naive, three CD4 memory, two CD8 naive and one CD8 memory plate.

From CD4+ cells came CD45RA+ naive and CD45RA-negative memory subsets. The CDR3 length is 15 residues. The germline V gene encodes CDR1 SEHNR and CDR2 FQNEAQ (reference sequence). With V trimmed by 5 bases and J by 0 bases, 4 bases remained unmatched. The count of this clone is one. Some 30,000 T cell genomes (around 200 ng DNA) went into each sorted-subset replicate. This table comes from immunoSEQ multiplex PCR, and its TCRdb copy is limited to in-frame clones, with some not included. The sample holds roughly 1 million clones; around 74% are singletons and the top ten take 1.4% to 1.5%. The chain recombines TRBV7-9 with TRBJ2-5; 9 nucleotides agree with TRBD1. This receptor was obtained from a man between 18 and 29 years old in good health. Sequenced sample: memory CD4+ T cells sorted from blood. Subset indicated: CD45RA-negative fraction. The CDR3 reads CASSQDRGHQETQYF. The CDR3 DNA sequence: TGTGCCAGCAGCCAGGACAGGGGCCACCAAGAGACCCAGTACTTC.